This TCR beta chain was recovered during a study of shared clonotypes between healthy human individuals. Study-level background: The composition of the donors was a couple of women and a few men aged 18 to 49.

Trimming at V came to 1 base and at J to 7 bases, leaving 7 bases not matched to a gene. The CDR3 has 14 amino acids. Germline values: CDR1 SGHRS, CDR2 YFSETQ. In regard to this clone: What it binds is unknown.

General study points: For sorted subsets, rarefaction showed incomplete sequencing despite large depth.

Every immunoSEQ plate was one replicate of a subset's evenly spread DNA. Here immunoSEQ multiplex PCR was the method, and the copy in TCRdb shows in-frame clones only, minus some. The top ten clones hold 0.13% of a sample with about 2 million clones, roughly 95% of them seen once. Source material: naive CD4+ T cells sorted from blood. Described subset: CD45RA+ positively selected. The chain couples TRBV5-1 to TRBJ2-7, with 8 bases matching TRBD1. The sequence derives from a man younger than 35 in good health. CDR3: CASSLQDRVGEQYF. The CDR3 DNA follows: TGCGCCAGCAGCTTGCAGGACAGGGTAGGGGAGCAGTACTTC. Full variable domain (outside the CDR3, taken from reference TRBV5-1 and TRBJ2-7): KAGVTQTPRYLIKTRGQQVTLSCSPISGHRSVSWYQQTPGQGLQFLFEYFSETQRNKGNFPGRFSGRQFSNSRSEMNVSTLELGDSALYLCASSLQDRVGEQYFGPGTRLTVT.